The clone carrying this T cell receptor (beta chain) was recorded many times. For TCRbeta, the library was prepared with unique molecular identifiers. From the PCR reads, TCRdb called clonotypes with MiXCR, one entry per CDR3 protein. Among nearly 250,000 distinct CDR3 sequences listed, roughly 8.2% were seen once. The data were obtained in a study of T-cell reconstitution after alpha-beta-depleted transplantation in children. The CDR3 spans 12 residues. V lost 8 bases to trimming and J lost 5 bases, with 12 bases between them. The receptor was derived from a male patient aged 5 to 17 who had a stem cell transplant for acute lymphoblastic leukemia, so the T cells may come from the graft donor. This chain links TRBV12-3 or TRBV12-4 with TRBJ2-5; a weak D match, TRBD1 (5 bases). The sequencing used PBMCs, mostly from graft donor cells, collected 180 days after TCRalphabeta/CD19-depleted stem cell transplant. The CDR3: CASSGIWETQYF. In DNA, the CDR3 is TGTGCCAGCTCAGGGATTTGGGAGACCCAGTACTTC.